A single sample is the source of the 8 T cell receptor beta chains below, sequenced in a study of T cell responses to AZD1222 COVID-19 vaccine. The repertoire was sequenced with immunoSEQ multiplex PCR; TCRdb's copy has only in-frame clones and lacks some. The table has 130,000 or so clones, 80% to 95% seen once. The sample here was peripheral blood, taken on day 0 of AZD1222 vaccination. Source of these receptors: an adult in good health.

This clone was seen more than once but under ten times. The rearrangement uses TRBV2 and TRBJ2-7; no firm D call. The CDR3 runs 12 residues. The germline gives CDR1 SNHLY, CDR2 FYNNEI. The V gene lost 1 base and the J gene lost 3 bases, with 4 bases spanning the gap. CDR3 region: CASSEGRYEQYF. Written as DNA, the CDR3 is TGTGCCAGCAGTGAAGGGCGCTACGAGCAGTACTTC.

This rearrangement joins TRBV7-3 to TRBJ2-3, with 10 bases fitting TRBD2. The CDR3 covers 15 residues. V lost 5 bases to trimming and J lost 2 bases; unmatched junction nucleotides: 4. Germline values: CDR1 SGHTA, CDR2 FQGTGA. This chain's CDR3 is CASSETSGYTDTQYF. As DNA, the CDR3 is TGTGCCAGCAGCGAGACTAGCGGGTACACAGATACGCAGTATTTT.

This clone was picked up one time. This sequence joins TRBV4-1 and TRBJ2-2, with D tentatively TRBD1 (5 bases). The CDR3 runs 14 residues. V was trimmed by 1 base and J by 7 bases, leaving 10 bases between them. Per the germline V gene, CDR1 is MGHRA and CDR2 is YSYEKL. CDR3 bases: TGCGCCAGCAGCCAAGCGACAGTTGGCGGGGAGCTGTTTTTT. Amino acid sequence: CASSQATVGGELFF.

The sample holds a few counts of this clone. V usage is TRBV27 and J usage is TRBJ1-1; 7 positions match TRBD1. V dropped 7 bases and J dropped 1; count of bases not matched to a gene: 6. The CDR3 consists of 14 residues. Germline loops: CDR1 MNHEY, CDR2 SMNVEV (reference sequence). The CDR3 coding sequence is TGTGCCAGCAATAGACAGGGCCCGAACACTGAAGCTTTCTTT. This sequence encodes CASNRQGPNTEAFF.

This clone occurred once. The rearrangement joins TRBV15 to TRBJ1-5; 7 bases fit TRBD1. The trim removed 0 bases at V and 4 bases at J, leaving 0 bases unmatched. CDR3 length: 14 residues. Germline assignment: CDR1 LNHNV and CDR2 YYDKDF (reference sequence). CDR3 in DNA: TGTGCCACCAGCAGAGACAGGGGGAATCAGCCCCAGCATTTT. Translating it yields CATSRDRGNQPQHF.

The CDR3 loop is CAISAPGGETQYF. CDR3 nucleotides: TGTGCCATCAGCGCCCCTGGGGGCGAGACCCAGTACTTC. The gene calls are TRBV10-3 and TRBJ2-5, with D perhaps TRBD1 (6 bases). V shed 6 bases and J shed 5 bases, with 13 bases lying between them. The length of the CDR3 is 13 residues. Germline V gives CDR1 ENHRY, CDR2 SYGVKD.

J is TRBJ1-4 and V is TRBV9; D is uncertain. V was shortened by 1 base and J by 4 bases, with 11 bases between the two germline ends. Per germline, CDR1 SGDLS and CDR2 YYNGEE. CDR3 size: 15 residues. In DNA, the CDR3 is TGTGCCAGCAGCGTAAGTAGGGCGAGTAATGAAAAACTGTTTTTT. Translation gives CASSVSRASNEKLFF.

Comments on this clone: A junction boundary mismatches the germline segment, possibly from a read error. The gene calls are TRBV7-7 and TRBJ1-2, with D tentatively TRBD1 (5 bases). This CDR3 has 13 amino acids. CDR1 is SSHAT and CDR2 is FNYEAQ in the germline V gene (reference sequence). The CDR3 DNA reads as TGTGCTAGCAGCTTAGGCGGGACGGGGGGCTACACCTTC. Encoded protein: CASSLGGTGGYTF.